This T cell receptor (beta chain) was recovered during a study of OX40 agonist ivuxolimab in advanced cancers. In the study overall: All patients had ivuxolimab intravenously every 2 weeks at 0.01 to 10 mg/kg.

With respect to this clone: The antigen is undetermined.

This CDR3 has 15 residues. The germline V and J ends were trimmed by 4 bases and 2 bases, with 15 bases remaining between them. Germline CDR1 reads SGHNT; CDR2 reads YYREEE (reference sequence). Generated by immunoSEQ multiplex PCR, the TCRdb table keeps only in-frame clones and is missing some. The data hold approximately 100,000 clones, with roughly 89% observed a single time. Regarding the study as a whole: Averaging showed that CD8+ T cells had more expanded clones than CD4+ did.

This specimen consisted of CD4+ or CD8+ T cells sorted from blood, obtained in a trial of the OX40 agonist ivuxolimab. This chain connects TRBV5-4 to TRBJ1-2; possible D gene TRBD1, 5 bases. The receptor comes from an adult with an advanced solid tumor such as melanoma, head and neck, liver or kidney cancer. CDR3 bases: TGTGCCAGCAGCGAGCCCGAAGGGGCCAACTATGGCTACACCTTC. Amino acid sequence: CASSEPEGANYGYTF.